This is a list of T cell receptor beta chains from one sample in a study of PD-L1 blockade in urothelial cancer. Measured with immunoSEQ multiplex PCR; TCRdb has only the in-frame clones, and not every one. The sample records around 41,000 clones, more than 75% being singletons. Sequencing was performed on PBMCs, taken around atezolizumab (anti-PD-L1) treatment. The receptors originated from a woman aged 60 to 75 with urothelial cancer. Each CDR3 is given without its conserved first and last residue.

CDR3 protein: ASSSGLAGNYEQY
V gene: TRBV11-2

CDR3 protein: ASSSDITDTQY
V gene: TRBV6-6

CDR3 protein: ASSLGKGLYEQY
V gene: TRBV7-6

CDR3 protein: ASSSVGNYGYT
V gene: TRBV28

CDR3 protein: ASSLGGTAYEQY
V gene: TRBV5-5

CDR3 protein: ASSLGQTPQPQH
V gene: TRBV7-9

CDR3 protein: ASSTTGDHYEQY
V gene: TRBV5-1

CDR3 protein: ASSIGVAGANEQF
V gene: TRBV19

CDR3 protein: ASSFQDRSAAEQY
V gene: TRBV5-1

CDR3 protein: ASSLADKSYEQY
V gene: TRBV7-2

CDR3 protein: ASSPGLAPSTDTQY
V gene: TRBV13

CDR3 protein: ASSLAQRTRETQY
V gene: TRBV7-9

CDR3 protein: ASSLEAGNTEAF
V gene: TRBV7-2

CDR3 protein: ASSSGQAKYNEQF
V gene: TRBV5-8

CDR3 protein: ASSLITTDTQY
V gene: TRBV7-2

CDR3 protein: ASTVGGAVNEKLF
V gene: TRBV7-9

CDR3 protein: ASSPGTGAYTGELF
V gene: TRBV6-6

CDR3 protein: ASSLSLNTEAF
V gene: TRBV7-9

CDR3 protein: ASSLAGGETGELF
V gene: TRBV11-3

CDR3 protein: ASSSSPGGNTIY
V gene: TRBV11-2

CDR3 protein: ASSQDIRDRGGDEQF
V gene: TRBV4-3

CDR3 protein: ASSLVTRGTNYEQY
V gene: TRBV5-6

CDR3 protein: ASSLNLAGGGYEQY
V gene: TRBV7-2

CDR3 protein: ASSPIPGSNEQF
V gene: TRBV5-1

CDR3 protein: ASSVGTSGSFDTQY
V gene: TRBV9

CDR3 protein: ASSSGTRIYEQY
V gene: TRBV7-9

CDR3 protein: ATRDSGTSERNEQF
V gene: TRBV15